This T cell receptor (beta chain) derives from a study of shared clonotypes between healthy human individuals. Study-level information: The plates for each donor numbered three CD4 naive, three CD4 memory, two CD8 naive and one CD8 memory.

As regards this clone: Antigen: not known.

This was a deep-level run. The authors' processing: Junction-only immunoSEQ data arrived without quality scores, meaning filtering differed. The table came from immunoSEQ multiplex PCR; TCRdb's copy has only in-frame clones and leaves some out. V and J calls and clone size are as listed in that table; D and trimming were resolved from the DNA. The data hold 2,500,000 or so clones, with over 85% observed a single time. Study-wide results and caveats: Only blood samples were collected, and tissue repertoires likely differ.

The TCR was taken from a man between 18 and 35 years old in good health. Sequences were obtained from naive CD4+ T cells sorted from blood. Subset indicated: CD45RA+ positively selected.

The CDR3 nucleotides read TGTGCCTGGAGTTACAGGGGAGAGGGGAGCAATCAGCCCCAGCATTTT. Its translation is CAWSYRGEGSNQPQHF. J is TRBJ1-5 and V is TRBV30; 7 bases fit TRBD1. Germline loops: CDR1 GTSNPN, CDR2 SVGIG (reference sequence). J lost 1 base, V lost 2 bases, and 8 bases had no gene match. The CDR3 extends over 16 amino acids. The full variable domain, its missing parts supplied by reference TRBV30 and TRBJ1-5, is SQTIHQWPATLVQPVGSPLSLECTVEGTSNPNLYWYRQAAGRGLQLLFYSVGIGQISSEVPQNLSASRPQDRQFILSSKKLLLSDSGFYLCAWSYRGEGSNQPQHFGDGTRLSIL.